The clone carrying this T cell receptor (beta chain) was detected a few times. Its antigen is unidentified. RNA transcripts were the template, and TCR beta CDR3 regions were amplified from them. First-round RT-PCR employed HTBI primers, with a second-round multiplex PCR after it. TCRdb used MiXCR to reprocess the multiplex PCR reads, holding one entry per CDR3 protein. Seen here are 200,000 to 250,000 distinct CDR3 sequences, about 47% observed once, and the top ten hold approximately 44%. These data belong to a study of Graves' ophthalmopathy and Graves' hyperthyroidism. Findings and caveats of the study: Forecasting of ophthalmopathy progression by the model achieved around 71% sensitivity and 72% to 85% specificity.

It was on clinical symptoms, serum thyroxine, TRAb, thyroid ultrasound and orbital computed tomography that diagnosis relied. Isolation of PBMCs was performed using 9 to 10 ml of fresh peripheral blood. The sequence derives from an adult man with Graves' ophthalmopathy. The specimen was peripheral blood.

The CDR3 protein is CASSLAGDTGFHEQYF. The CDR3 bases are TGTGCCAGCAGCTTAGCGGGGGACACAGGCTTCCACGAGCAGTACTTC. The chain links TRBV7-6 to TRBJ2-7; D may be TRBD1 (6 bases). V dropped 0 bases and J dropped 5 bases, with 17 bases sitting between them. Germline V gives CDR1 SGHVS, CDR2 FNYEAQ. The CDR3 spans 16 residues.